The T cell receptor beta chain under discussion was sequenced for a study of T-cell memory formation after mild COVID-19. Overall study context: Clustering of TCRs was largely donor specific.

The table lists this clonotype with a few counts. Its antigen is not known. MiXCR, run by TCRdb on the 5' RACE reads, gives a single entry per CDR3 protein. In the table there are 200,000 to 250,000 distinct CDR3 sequences, 15% of which are singletons. General study findings and limits: The main location of contracting CD4+ clones was CM and EM, and that of contracting CD8+ clones was EMRA. Nothing showed for sure that second-wave clones peaking on day 37 were SARS-CoV-2 specific.

V lost 2 bases to trimming and J lost 6 bases, with 11 bases between them. The CDR3 is 13 residues long. Germline CDR1 and CDR2: MNHNS and SASEGT. The TCR sequence derives from an adult woman who had mild COVID-19 (a few samples of this study predate the infection). Cell type and time point are not known. The chain recombines TRBV6-1 with TRBJ2-7; no clear D gene. The specimen was PBMCs or a T cell subset sorted from them (not recorded which). CDR3 DNA: TGTGCCAGCAGTGAACAGTCAGCTCTCGAGCAGTACTTC. Amino acids: CASSEQSALEQYF.